This T cell receptor (beta chain) was recovered during a study of shared clonotypes between healthy human individuals (TCRdb year 2020). With regard to the full study: The cohort comprised a couple of women and three men aged 18 to 49 years. For each donor, three plates each were used for CD4 naive and CD4 memory, two plates were used for CD8 naive, and one plate was used for CD8 memory. The study deeply sequenced blood TCR repertoires of several healthy adults to estimate repertoire size and the extent of clonotype sharing between individuals. To increase sequencing depth and limit assay-specific biases, TCR repertoire library preparation and sequencing were carried out by different laboratories using diverse techniques. Each donor's leukapheresis produced roughly between roughly 0.85 and 9 billion PBMCs.

This clone was detected only a few times. Its cognate antigen has yet to be identified. Base qualities are not provided; no much larger clone lies one nucleotide away. Healthy HIV-negative adults with no recently reported acute infections or vaccinations were included as donors. Every donor was a Caucasian adult residing in Nashville, Tennessee, USA. CD4+ T cells were enriched by magnetic negative selection, after which naive cells were positively selected on CD45RA and the negative fraction was taken as the memory subset. Blood was collected by leukapheresis, and PBMCs were isolated by Ficoll-Histopaque density gradient centrifugation and then cryopreserved in liquid nitrogen vapor phase. Analytical flow cytometry was used to check the purity and quantity of every magnetically sorted T cell population. Each sorted fraction had its genomic DNA isolated and then quantified by UV absorbance on a Nanodrop 2000c.

TCR CDR3 regions were amplified from genomic DNA by multiplex PCR using the deep immunoSEQ assay. Extracted genomic DNA from each cell subset was spread evenly across all wells of several immunoSEQ 96-well plates, with each plate serving as a replicate. For sorted subsets, roughly 200 ng of genomic DNA, equivalent to some 30,000 T cell genomes, went into each replicate PCR. The purified libraries were quantified using a Qubit 3.0 fluorometer, sized with a Bioanalyzer 2100, and then quantified again using the KAPA Library Quantification kit. Each immunoSEQ 96-well plate was sequenced on its own single-read 150-cycle Illumina NextSeq 550 flow cell. The authors processed their data as follows. Because the immunoSEQ output held only junctional sequences and lacked quality scores, the filtering could not match the filtering applied to full-length reads. To assign V/J genes and CDR3, sequences were annotated using PyIR, a Python wrapper for IgBLAST v1.9, with IMGT germline references. Reads were removed for weak V/J assignments (E-value above 1e-6), missing CDR3, stop codons, out-of-frame junctions, or ambiguous translated residues. V3J clonotypes were defined as sequences sharing the same inferred V gene, J gene, and CDR3 amino acid sequence. Percentage overlap between repertoires was computed as shared unique clonotypes divided by the size of the smaller repertoire. RTK rarefaction, the Chao1 estimator, and Recon v2.1 estimates of unobserved clonotypes were used to assess repertoire richness. For all TCRbeta clonotypes obtained by the gDNA method from a few donors, generation probabilities were computed with OLGA. What TCRdb holds here is the immuneACCESS table cut down to in-frame rearrangements. Part of the clones is not present; checked against another copy, under half of the missing clones reflect an unresolved V gene, and the others are unexplained. The V and J calls and the clone size are those of that table, but D and trimming were determined from the DNA. In all, the sample holds some 2,500,000 clones, and 85% to 95% of those were seen once. 0.37% of the sample is taken by the ten largest.

The paper's findings and limits, for the study overall: Compared with non-shared clonotypes, clonotypes shared by all four sorted-subset donors had higher generation probabilities. Pairwise subsampling led to the expectation that sequencing depth would affect the degree of clonotype sharing among donors. Sampling was limited to blood, and TCR repertoires in tissue likely differ from TCR repertoires in blood. Naive subsets generally had larger estimated clonotype richness than memory subsets. Rarefaction of sorted-subset datasets indicated incomplete sequencing despite the large sequencing depth. The genetic and exposure-history diversity represented was limited by the small number of donors. Sharing across several donors was observed for around 5% of naive CD4, over 3% of naive CD8, roughly 2.4% of memory CD4, and about 0.4% of memory CD8 clonotypes.

Trimming costs V 4 bases and J 1 base, and their ends lie 7 bases apart. CDR1 is given as MDHEN and CDR2 as SYDVKM, both from the germline V gene. Spanning cysteine to phenylalanine, the CDR3 consists of 13 amino acids. The kept DNA is CDR3 alone, 39 bases in frame from the first base. Here the chain combines TRBV28 and TRBJ1-2, with no confidently assigned D gene. The sample was naive CD4+ T cells from PBMCs. The cell subset or site label, as the study defines it: CD45RA+ positively selected. The sequence came from a young man in good health. Some clones in this sample may be carry-over from other donors' samples. The nucleotide sequence reads TGTGCCAGCAGTTCGGACGTTAACTATGGCTACACCTTC. Its protein product is CASSSDVNYGYTF.